A single sample gave rise to the 4 T cell receptor beta chains below, sequenced in a study of blood T cell repertoires in COVID-19 (dated by TCRdb to the early 2020s). Library preparation used the immunoSEQ multiplex PCR assay. Not all clones reach the TCRdb copy of this immuneACCESS table, which keeps in-frame sequences only. Checked studies attribute under half of the gap to unresolved V genes and leave the rest unexplained. The sample yields roughly 140,000 clones; 70% to 90% were counted once. The ten largest clones take up roughly 8.3% of the sample. The sample was peripheral blood. The origin of the receptors is a woman aged 60 to 75 with COVID-19, enrolled during active disease.

This rearrangement joins TRBV5-6 to TRBJ2-3, with TRBD2 matching over 8 bases. Trimming cost V 1 base and J 3 bases; bases outside gene matches: 7. The V gene's germline CDR1 is SGHDT and CDR2 YYEEEE. The CDR3 length is 16 residues. CDR3 in amino acids: CASSLIGGGRTDTQYF. The CDR3 DNA reads TGTGCCAGCAGCTTGATCGGGGGGGGCCGGACAGATACGCAGTATTTT.

The chain employs TRBV19 and TRBJ2-5, with D tentatively TRBD1 (6 bases). The V and J ends lost 5 bases and 3 bases respectively, with 13 bases between them. CDR3 length: 14 amino acids. Per germline, CDR1 LNHDA and CDR2 SQIVND (reference sequence). CDR3 protein: CASSSGTPEETQYF. CDR3 nucleotides: TGTGCCAGTAGTTCCGGGACACCCGAAGAGACCCAGTACTTC.

The rearrangement links TRBV4-2 to TRBJ2-3; 8 bases match TRBD2. Germline V lookup: CDR1 LGHNA, CDR2 YNFKEQ. The CDR3 sequence is 18 residues long. The V segment lost 1 base and the J segment 2 bases; nucleotides outside the gene matches: 11. The CDR3 loop is CASSQVSGGAFSTDTQYF. Here the CDR3 DNA reads TGTGCCAGCAGCCAAGTGTCCGGGGGGGCCTTCTCCACAGATACGCAGTATTTT.

This rearrangement joins TRBV6-5 to TRBJ1-1; TRBD1 matches at 8 bases. CDR3 length: 16 residues. The V and J ends lost 2 bases and 5 bases, in that order; junction bases with no gene match: 10. Germline V CDR1 and CDR2: MNHEY, SVGAGI. The CDR3, as DNA: TGTGCCAGCAGTTACCAAGAAGACAGGGGCGGGACTGAAGCTTTCTTT. This codes for CASSYQEDRGGTEAFF.